The rows below give T cell receptor beta chains drawn from one sample of a study of cytotoxic CD8 clonotypes in ibrutinib-treated CLL. The repertoire was sequenced with immunoSEQ multiplex PCR; TCRdb's copy has only in-frame clones and lacks some. The table includes tens of thousands of clones, over 45% detected once. This sample comprised PBMCs, obtained before ibrutinib treatment. These receptors were collected from a human donor with chronic lymphocytic leukemia. Each CDR3 is given with its conserved first and last residue. D genes are given only for firm matches. Some rows mark clone size as missing; the rest say once, few, many or name a class of expanded clone.

d_call	clone_size	v_call	j_call	cdr3_aa	cdr3_nt
NA	NA	TRBV15	TRBJ2-3	CATSRGPQGTDTQYF	TGTGCCACCAGCAGAGGACCCCAGGGGACAGATACGCAGTATTTT
TRBD2	NA	TRBV11-2	TRBJ2-4	CASSFWDYGNIQYF	TGTGCCAGCAGCTTCTGGGACTATGGAAACATTCAGTACTTC
NA	NA	TRBV10-3	TRBJ2-7	CASSYLGPYEQYF	TGTGCCAGCAGTTACTTGGGGCCCTACGAGCAGTACTTC
TRBD1	NA	TRBV6-4	TRBJ2-1	CASSELAGGEQFF	TGTGCCAGCAGTGAATTAGCAGGGGGTGAGCAGTTCTTC
NA	NA	TRBV4-1	TRBJ2-3	CASSQAPNRQITDTQYF	TGCGCCAGCAGCCAAGCGCCCAATAGGCAGATCACAGATACGCAGTATTTT
TRBD1	few	TRBV29-1	TRBJ2-3	CSVGQGEPTDTQYF	TGCAGCGTTGGACAGGGGGAGCCGACAGATACGCAGTATTTT
NA	NA	TRBV9	TRBJ1-2	CASSEAKGLVGYTF	TGTGCCAGCAGCGAGGCCAAGGGTTTGGTTGGCTACACCTTC
NA	NA	TRBV11-3	TRBJ1-2	CASSLEGGDFNYGYTF	TGTGCCAGCAGCTTAGAGGGAGGGGATTTTAACTATGGCTACACCTTC
NA	NA	TRBV29-1	TRBJ1-4	CSVVGTESTNEKLFF	TGCAGCGTTGTGGGGACGGAGTCAACTAATGAAAAACTGTTTTTT
NA	NA	TRBV7-6	TRBJ1-6	CASSHSALSGLRTPLHF	TGTGCCAGCAGCCACAGTGCCCTGTCAGGGCTTAGGACACCCCTCCACTTT
TRBD2	once	TRBV14	TRBJ2-4	CASSQGGLAGAKNIQYF	TGTGCCAGCAGCCAAGGTGGACTAGCGGGAGCCAAAAACATTCAGTACTTC
TRBD1	NA	TRBV5-6	TRBJ1-2	CASSLGRDRGVPLYGYTF	TGTGCCAGCAGCTTGGGTAGGGACAGGGGCGTCCCACTCTATGGCTACACCTTC
TRBD2	NA	TRBV5-1	TRBJ2-3	CASSLVLADSTQYF	TGCGCCAGCAGCTTGGTACTAGCGGACAGTACGCAGTATTTT
NA	NA	TRBV7-3	TRBJ1-1	CASSNGPVNTEAFF	TGTGCCAGCAGCAACGGTCCAGTGAACACTGAAGCTTTCTTT
TRBD1	few	TRBV12-5	TRBJ1-1	CASGRQGDGTEAFF	TGTGCTAGTGGTCGGCAGGGGGATGGAACTGAAGCTTTCTTT
NA	few	TRBV5-1	TRBJ2-2	CASSQDSGELFF	TGCGCCAGCAGCCAAGACAGCGGGGAGCTGTTTTTT
NA	once	TRBV5-1	TRBJ2-7	CASSDKRWAKGDEQYF	TGCGCCAGCAGCGATAAGCGATGGGCAAAGGGCGACGAGCAGTACTTC
NA	NA	TRBV7-9	TRBJ1-1	CASRPRKGTEAFF	TGTGCCAGCAGACCTCGGAAGGGCACTGAAGCTTTCTTT
NA	few	TRBV7-9	TRBJ2-7	CASSPGAGNSYEQYF	TGTGCCAGCAGCCCGGGGGCAGGGAACTCCTACGAGCAGTACTTC
TRBD1	few	TRBV4-1	TRBJ1-1	CASSQADRLNTEAFF	TGCGCCAGCAGCCAAGCGGACAGGTTGAACACTGAAGCTTTCTTT
NA	few	TRBV25-1	TRBJ2-5	CASSERGHQETQYF	TGTGCCAGCAGTGAAAGGGGACACCAAGAGACCCAGTACTTC
TRBD2	once	TRBV28	TRBJ2-5	CASSLRGTSGAGTQYF	TGTGCCAGCAGTTTAAGGGGGACTAGCGGGGCAGGGACCCAGTACTTC
NA	NA	TRBV19	TRBJ2-7	CASSIGQDTSYEQYF	TGTGCCAGTAGTATAGGGCAGGACACCTCCTACGAGCAGTACTTC
NA	NA	TRBV27	TRBJ2-1	CASSLGGQSWQFF	TGTGCCAGCAGTTTGGGGGGCCAAAGCTGGCAGTTCTTC
NA	few	TRBV7-8	TRBJ2-2	CASSDTGELFF	TGTGCCAGCAGTGACACCGGGGAGCTGTTTTTT
NA	NA	TRBV9	TRBJ1-4	CASSARGSRGVDEKLFF	TGTGCCAGCAGCGCGCGGGGGTCCCGAGGGGTGGATGAAAAACTGTTTTTT
NA	NA	TRBV11-1	TRBJ2-4	CASSKQGKTGNIQYF	TGTGCCAGCAGTAAACAGGGAAAGACGGGCAACATTCAGTACTTC
NA	NA	TRBV6-5	TRBJ2-7	CASSYFGRASYEQYF	TGTGCCAGCAGTTACTTTGGCAGGGCGTCCTACGAGCAGTACTTC
TRBD1	NA	TRBV2	TRBJ2-7	CASETGLGEQYF	TGTGCCAGCGAGACAGGGCTGGGTGAGCAGTACTTC
TRBD1	NA	TRBV5-1	TRBJ1-2	CASSYDRDYGYTF	TGCGCCAGCAGTTACGACAGGGACTATGGCTACACCTTC
TRBD1	few	TRBV6-1	TRBJ1-6	CASSELQGNNSPLHF	TGTGCCAGCAGTGAACTACAGGGGAATAATTCACCCCTCCACTTT
TRBD1	few	TRBV4-1	TRBJ1-1	CASSLSMGTGGTEAFF	TGCGCCAGCAGCTTATCAATGGGGACAGGGGGCACTGAAGCTTTCTTT
NA	NA	TRBV6-4	TRBJ1-2	CASSEGREGYGYTF	TGTGCCAGCAGTGAAGGTCGGGAAGGTTATGGCTACACCTTC
NA	few	TRBV5-6	TRBJ1-5	CASSLWGAELSNQPQHF	TGTGCCAGCAGCTTGTGGGGGGCAGAACTTAGCAATCAGCCCCAGCATTTT
NA	NA	TRBV4-2	TRBJ1-3	CASSQDPAGRDSGNTIYF	TGTGCCAGCAGCCAAGATCCGGCAGGACGTGACTCTGGAAACACCATATATTTT
NA	few	TRBV11-2	TRBJ1-6	CASSPGTAEPLHF	TGTGCCAGCAGCCCAGGGACGGCCGAACCCCTCCACTTT
NA	NA	TRBV5-1	TRBJ1-4	CASSLGGPNEKLFF	TGCGCCAGCAGCTTGGGAGGGCCTAATGAAAAACTGTTTTTT
NA	few	TRBV5-1	TRBJ1-5	CASSLEGGPDQPQHF	TGCGCCAGCAGCTTGGAGGGAGGGCCGGATCAGCCCCAGCATTTT
NA	few	TRBV5-1	TRBJ2-7	CASSLDYEQYF	TGCGCCAGCAGCCTTGACTACGAGCAGTACTTC
NA	NA	TRBV7-6	TRBJ1-4	CASSPMGSGEKLFF	TGTGCCAGCAGCCCGATGGGCTCGGGTGAAAAACTGTTTTTT
NA	NA	TRBV19	TRBJ2-5	CASTQGQTPQETQYF	TGTGCCAGTACCCAAGGACAGACACCCCAAGAGACCCAGTACTTC
NA	NA	TRBV28	TRBJ2-3	CASSSPQGIGTDTQYF	TGTGCCAGCAGTTCGCCGCAGGGGATCGGCACAGATACGCAGTATTTT
NA	few	TRBV7-2	TRBJ2-3	CASSLWGGQGTDTQYF	TGTGCCAGCAGCTTATGGGGCGGTCAGGGCACAGATACGCAGTATTTT
TRBD1	few	TRBV11-2	TRBJ1-4	CASSLQLARGHGKLFF	TGTGCCAGCAGCTTACAACTAGCCAGGGGGCATGGAAAACTGTTTTTT
TRBD1	few	TRBV7-2	TRBJ1-5	CASSFPGQGDQPQHF	TGTGCCAGCAGCTTTCCGGGACAGGGAGATCAGCCCCAGCATTTT
NA	few	TRBV7-3	TRBJ1-5	CASSLKVGQPQHF	TGTGCCAGCAGCTTAAAGGTGGGGCAGCCCCAGCATTTT
NA	NA	TRBV4-1	TRBJ2-5	CASSQGWINQETQYF	TGCGCCAGCAGCCAAGGATGGATTAACCAAGAGACCCAGTACTTC
NA	NA	TRBV4-1	TRBJ2-7	CASSQVSTVSYEQYF	TGCGCCAGCAGCCAAGTAAGCACAGTTTCCTACGAGCAGTACTTC
TRBD1	few	TRBV30	TRBJ1-5	CAWSPGQGFQPQHF	TGTGCCTGGAGTCCGGGACAGGGTTTTCAGCCCCAGCATTTT
TRBD2	few	TRBV2	TRBJ2-3	CASTMTSGGAGSYTQYF	TGTGCCAGCACCATGACTAGCGGGGGGGCGGGCTCATATACGCAGTATTTT
NA	NA	TRBV7-9	TRBJ2-7	CASSVGVGGDEQYF	TGTGCCAGCAGCGTAGGGGTGGGGGGCGACGAGCAGTACTTC
NA	once	TRBV6-5	TRBJ2-7	CASSPAGTYEQYF	TGTGCCAGCAGTCCCGCCGGGACCTACGAGCAGTACTTC